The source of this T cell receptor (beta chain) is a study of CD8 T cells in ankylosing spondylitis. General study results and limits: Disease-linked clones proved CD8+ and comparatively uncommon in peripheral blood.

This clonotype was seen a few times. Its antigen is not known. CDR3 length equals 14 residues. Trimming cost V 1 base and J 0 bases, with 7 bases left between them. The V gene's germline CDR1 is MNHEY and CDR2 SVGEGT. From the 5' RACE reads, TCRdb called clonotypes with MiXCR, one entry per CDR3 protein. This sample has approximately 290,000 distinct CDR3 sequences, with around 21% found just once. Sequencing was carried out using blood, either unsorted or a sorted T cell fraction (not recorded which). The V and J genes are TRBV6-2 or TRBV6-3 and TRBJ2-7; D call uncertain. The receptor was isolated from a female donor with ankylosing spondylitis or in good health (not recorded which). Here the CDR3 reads CASSYLGPSYEQYF. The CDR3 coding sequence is TGTGCCAGCAGTTACTTGGGTCCCTCCTACGAGCAGTACTTC.